The clone carrying this T cell receptor (beta chain) was counted only a few times. The sample comes from a study of T cell responses to AZD1222 COVID-19 vaccine. Germline V lookup: CDR1 SGHVS, CDR2 FQNEAQ. The CDR3 sequence is 15 residues long. V was pared by 6 bases and J by 3 bases, with 10 bases of the junction left unmatched. The method was immunoSEQ multiplex PCR; TCRdb's version includes in-frame clones alone and lacks a portion of them. The sample has some 160,000 clones; 87% are singletons. The chain has TRBV7-8 and TRBJ2-5; 7 bases match TRBD1. The source of this sequence is an adult who received the AZD1222 COVID-19 vaccine. The material was peripheral blood, obtained 28 days after the second AZD1222 dose. The CDR3 loop reads CASSIDRQGEETQYF. As DNA, the CDR3 is TGTGCCAGCAGTATCGACAGACAGGGTGAAGAGACCCAGTACTTC.